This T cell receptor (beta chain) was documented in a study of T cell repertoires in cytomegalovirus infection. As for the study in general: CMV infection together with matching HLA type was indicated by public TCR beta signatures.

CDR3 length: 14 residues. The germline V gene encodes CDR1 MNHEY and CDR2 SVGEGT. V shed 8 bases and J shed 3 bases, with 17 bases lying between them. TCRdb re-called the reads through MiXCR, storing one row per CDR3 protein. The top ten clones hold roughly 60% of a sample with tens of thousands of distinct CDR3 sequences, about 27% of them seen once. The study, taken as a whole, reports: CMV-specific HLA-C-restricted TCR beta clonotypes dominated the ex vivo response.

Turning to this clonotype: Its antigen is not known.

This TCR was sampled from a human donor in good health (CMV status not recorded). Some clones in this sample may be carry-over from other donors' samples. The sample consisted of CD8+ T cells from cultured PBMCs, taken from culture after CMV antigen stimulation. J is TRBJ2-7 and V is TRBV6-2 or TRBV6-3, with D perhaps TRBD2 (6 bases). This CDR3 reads CASDVAESDYEQYF. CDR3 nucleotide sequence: TGTGCCAGCGACGTAGCGGAATCAGACTACGAGCAGTACTTC.